The subject of this entry is one T cell receptor beta chain. Its cognate antigen is unknown. Treatment for every participant with HIV took place in the United States. The V gene end was trimmed by 10 bases and the J gene end by 2 bases; junction bases not matched to a gene: 5. This CDR3 contains 13 residues. Germline CDR1 reads SNHLY; CDR2 reads FYNNEI. These data come from a study of long-term antiretroviral therapy in people with HIV. Survey-level resolution applied to immunoSEQ assay v3.0. Clones were sequenced by immunoSEQ multiplex PCR, and TCRdb holds only the in-frame ones, with some missing. The sample contains about 28,000 clones, about 90% of which appear only once. Points from the study as a whole: Blood sampling spanned 2004 to 2017, possibly under older ART regimens.

Specimen: unsorted PBMCs, collected 2 years after starting antiretroviral therapy. V is TRBV2 and J is TRBJ2-3, with 8 bases fitting TRBD1. The TCR sequence derives from a man aged 50 to 59 with HIV. Here the CDR3 DNA reads TGTGCCACAGGACAGGGTTACACAGATACGCAGTATTTT. Translating it yields CATGQGYTDTQYF.